This T cell receptor beta chain appears in the sequencing data of a study of T cells expressing NK-cell markers. Study-wide results and caveats: For a few donors, these clonotypes were likewise the leading ones in the CD3+CD56-NKG2C+ fraction. Top CD8+ clonotypes included the dominant CD3+CD56+NKG2C+ clonotypes in several donors.

Per the germline V gene, CDR1 is LGHDT and CDR2 is YNNKEL (reference sequence). CDR3 length: 19 residues. A note on this clonotype: Its antigen is as yet unknown.

The authors generated TCR beta cDNA through 5'RACE template switching with UMIs. TCRdb reprocessed the 5' RACE reads and keeps a single row for each CDR3 protein, giving no DNA. Its table records roughly 150,000 distinct CDR3 sequences. Material: blood T cells: a sorted CD56 or NKG2C T cell subset, CD4+ or CD8+ T cells, or bulk PBMC T cells (not recorded which). V gene TRBV3-1 combines with J gene TRBJ2-3; there is no DNA to check the TCRdb D call of TRBD2. The TCR sequence derives from a man between 18 and 69 years old in good health. CDR3 region: CASSQEGLAGGDSTDTQYF.